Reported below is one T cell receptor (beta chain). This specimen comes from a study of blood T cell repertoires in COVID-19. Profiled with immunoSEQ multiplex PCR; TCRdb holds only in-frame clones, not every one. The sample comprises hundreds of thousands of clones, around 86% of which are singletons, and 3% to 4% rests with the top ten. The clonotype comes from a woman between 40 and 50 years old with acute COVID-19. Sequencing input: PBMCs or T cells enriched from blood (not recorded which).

CDR3 amino acids: CASSVSGRDYSEQFF. CDR3 nucleotides: TGTGCCAGCAGCGTTAGCGGGAGGGACTATTCAGAGCAGTTCTTC. The V call is TRBV9, the J call TRBJ2-1; 11 bases map to TRBD2. Trimming cost V 2 bases and J 10 bases; bases outside gene matches: 8. CDR3 length: 15 amino acids. CDR1 is SGDLS, CDR2 YYNGEE, per germline.